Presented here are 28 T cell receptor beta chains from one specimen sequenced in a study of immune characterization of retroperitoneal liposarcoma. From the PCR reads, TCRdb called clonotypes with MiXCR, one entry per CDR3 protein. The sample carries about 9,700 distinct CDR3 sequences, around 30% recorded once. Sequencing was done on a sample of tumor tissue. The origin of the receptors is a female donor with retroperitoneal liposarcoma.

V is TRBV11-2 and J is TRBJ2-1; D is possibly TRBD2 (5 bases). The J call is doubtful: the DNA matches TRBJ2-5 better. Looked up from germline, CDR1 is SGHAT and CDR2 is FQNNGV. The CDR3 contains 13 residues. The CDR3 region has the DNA TGTGCCAGCAGCTACGGACTCGGGGAGACCCAGTACTTC. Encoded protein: CASSYGLGETQYF.

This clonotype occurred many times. CDR3 coding DNA: TGTGCCAGCAGTTTTTTTCAGGGTGGGAATGAGCAGTTCTTC. It codes for CASSFFQGGNEQFF. J is TRBJ2-1 and V is TRBV12-3 or TRBV12-4; possible D gene TRBD1, 5 bases. The CDR3 is made up of 14 amino acids. Trimming stripped 3 bases from V and 7 bases from J, with 13 bases between.

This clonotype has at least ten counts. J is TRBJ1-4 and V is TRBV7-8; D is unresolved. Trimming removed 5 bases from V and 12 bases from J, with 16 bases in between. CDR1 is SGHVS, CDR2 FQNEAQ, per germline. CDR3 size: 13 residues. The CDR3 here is CASSPGGEGELFF. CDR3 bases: TGTGCCAGCAGCCCGGGTGGGGAAGGTGAACTGTTTTTT.

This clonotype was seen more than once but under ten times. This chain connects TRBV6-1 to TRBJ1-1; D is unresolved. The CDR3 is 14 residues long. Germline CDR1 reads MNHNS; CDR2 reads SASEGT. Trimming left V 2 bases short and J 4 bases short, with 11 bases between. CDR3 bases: TGTGCCAGCAGTGAATCCGGCGGGGTCACTGAAGCTTTCTTT. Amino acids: CASSESGGVTEAFF.

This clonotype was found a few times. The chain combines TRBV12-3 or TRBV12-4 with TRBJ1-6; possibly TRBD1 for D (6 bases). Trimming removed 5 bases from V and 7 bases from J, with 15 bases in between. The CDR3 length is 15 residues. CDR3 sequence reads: CASSTQGARNSPLHF. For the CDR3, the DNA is TGTGCCAGCAGTACACAGGGAGCGCGAAATTCACCCCTCCACTTT.

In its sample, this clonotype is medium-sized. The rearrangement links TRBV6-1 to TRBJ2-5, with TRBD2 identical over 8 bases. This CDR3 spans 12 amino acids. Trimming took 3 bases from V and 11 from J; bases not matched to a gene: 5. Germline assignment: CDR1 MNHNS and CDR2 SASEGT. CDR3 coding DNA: TGTGCCAGCAGTGACCCGGGGGGGGAGCAGTACTTC. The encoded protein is CASSDPGGEQYF.

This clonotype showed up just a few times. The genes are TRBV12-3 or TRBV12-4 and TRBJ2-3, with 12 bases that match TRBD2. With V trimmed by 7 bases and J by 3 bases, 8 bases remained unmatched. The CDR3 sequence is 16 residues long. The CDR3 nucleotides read TGTGCCAGCACCCTGCTAGCGGGAGGGCCTACAGATACGCAGTATTTT. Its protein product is CASTLLAGGPTDTQYF.

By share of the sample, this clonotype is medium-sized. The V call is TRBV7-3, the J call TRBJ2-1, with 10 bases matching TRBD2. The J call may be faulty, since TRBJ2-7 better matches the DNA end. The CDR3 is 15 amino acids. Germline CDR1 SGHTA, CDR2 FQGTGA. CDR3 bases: TGTGCCAGCAGTTCACCGGGACTAGCGATCAATGAGCAGTACTTC. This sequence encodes CASSSPGLAINEQYF.

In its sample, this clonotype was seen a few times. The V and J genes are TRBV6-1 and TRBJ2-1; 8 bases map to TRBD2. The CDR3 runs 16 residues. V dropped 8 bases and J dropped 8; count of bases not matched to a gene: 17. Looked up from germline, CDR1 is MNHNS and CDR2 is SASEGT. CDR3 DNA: TGTGCCAGCTTTTCTGTCTTCCGGGAGGGCGGGTATGAGCAGTTCTTC. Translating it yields CASFSVFREGGYEQFF.

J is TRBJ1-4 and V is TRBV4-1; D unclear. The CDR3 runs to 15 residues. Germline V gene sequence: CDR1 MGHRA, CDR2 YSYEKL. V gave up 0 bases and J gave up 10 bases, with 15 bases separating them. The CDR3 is CASSQEVGYGRKLFF. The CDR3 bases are TGCGCCAGCAGCCAAGAAGTGGGGTACGGAAGAAAACTGTTTTTT.

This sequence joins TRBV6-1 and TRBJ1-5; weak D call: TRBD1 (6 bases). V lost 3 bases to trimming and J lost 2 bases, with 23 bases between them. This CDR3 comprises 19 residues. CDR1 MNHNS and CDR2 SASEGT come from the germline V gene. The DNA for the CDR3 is TGTGCCAGCAGTGAGGGGGGGGGCGCGAGTCGAGTCGGCAATCAGCCCCAGCATTTT. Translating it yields CASSEGGGASRVGNQPQHF.

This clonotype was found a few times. CDR3 region: CASRLGARDTEAFF. In DNA form, the CDR3 reads TGTGCCAGCCGGTTGGGAGCACGGGACACTGAAGCTTTCTTT. The chain has TRBV7-2 and TRBJ1-1; no firm D call. CDR1 and CDR2 from the germline V gene are SGHTA and FQGNSA. Trimming cost V 8 bases and J 3 bases, with 16 bases left between them. This CDR3 spans 14 amino acids. Looking up the rest from reference TRBV7-2 and TRBJ1-1 gives the full variable domain: GAGVSQSPSNKVTEKGKDVELRCDPISGHTALYWYRQSLGQGLEFLIYFQGNSAPDKSGLPSDRFSAERTGGSVSTLTIQRTQQEDSAVYLCASRLGARDTEAFFGQGTRLTVV.

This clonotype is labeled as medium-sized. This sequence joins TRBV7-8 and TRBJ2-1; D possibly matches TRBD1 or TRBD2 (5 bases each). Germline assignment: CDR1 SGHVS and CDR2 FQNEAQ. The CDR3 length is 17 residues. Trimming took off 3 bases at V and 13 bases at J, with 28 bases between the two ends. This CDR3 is CASSLGPTPTEKETQFF. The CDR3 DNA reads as TGTGCCAGCAGCTTGGGACCAACTCCCACTGAGAAAGAGACCCAGTTCTTC.

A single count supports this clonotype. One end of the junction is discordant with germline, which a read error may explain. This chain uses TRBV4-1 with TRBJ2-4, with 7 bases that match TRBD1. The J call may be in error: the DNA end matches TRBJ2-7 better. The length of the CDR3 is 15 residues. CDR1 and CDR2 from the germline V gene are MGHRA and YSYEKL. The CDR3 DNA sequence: TGCGCCAGCAGCCACAGCAGGGACAGCTCCCACGAGCAGTACTTC. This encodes CASSHSRDSSHEQYF.

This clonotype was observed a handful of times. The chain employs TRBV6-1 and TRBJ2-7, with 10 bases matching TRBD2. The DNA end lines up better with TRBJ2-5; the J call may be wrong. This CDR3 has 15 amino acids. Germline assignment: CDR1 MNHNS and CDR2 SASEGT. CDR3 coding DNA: TGTGCCAGCACTAGAGGGACTAGCGAGGTTGGGACCCAGTACTTC. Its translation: CASTRGTSEVGTQYF.

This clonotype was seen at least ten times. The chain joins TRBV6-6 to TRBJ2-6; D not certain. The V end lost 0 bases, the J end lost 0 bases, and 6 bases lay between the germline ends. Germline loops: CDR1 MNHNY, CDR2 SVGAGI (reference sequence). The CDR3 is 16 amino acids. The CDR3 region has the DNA TGTGCCAGCAGTTACTCCCTCAACTCTGGGGCCAACGTCCTGACTTTC. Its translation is CASSYSLNSGANVLTF.

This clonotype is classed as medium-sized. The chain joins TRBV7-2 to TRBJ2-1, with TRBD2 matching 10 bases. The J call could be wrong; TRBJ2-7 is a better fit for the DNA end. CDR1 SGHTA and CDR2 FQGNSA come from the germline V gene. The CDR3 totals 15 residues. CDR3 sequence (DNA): TGTGCCAGCAGCCGGACTAGCGGCGCCTACAATGAGCAGTACTTC. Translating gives CASSRTSGAYNEQYF.

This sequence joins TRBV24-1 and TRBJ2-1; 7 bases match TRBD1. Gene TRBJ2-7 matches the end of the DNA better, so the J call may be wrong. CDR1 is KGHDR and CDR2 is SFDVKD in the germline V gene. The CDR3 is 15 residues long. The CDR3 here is CATSDPGTAYNEQYF. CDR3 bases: TGTGCCACCAGTGATCCCGGGACAGCTTACAATGAGCAGTACTTC.

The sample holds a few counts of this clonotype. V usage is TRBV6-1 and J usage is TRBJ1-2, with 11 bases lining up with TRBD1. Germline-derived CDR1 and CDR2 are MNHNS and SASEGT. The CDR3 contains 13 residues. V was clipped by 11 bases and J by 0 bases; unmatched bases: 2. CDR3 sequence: CAGQGATNYGYTF. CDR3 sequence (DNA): TGTGCCGGACAGGGGGCCACTAACTATGGCTACACCTTC.

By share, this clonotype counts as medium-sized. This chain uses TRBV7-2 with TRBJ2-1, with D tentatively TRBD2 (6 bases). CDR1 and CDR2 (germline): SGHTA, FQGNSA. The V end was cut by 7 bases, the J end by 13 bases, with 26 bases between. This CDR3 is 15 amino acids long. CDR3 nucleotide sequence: TGTGCCAGCACCACTTCGCGGGACTCCCAAGAGACCCAGTTCTTC. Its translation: CASTTSRDSQETQFF.

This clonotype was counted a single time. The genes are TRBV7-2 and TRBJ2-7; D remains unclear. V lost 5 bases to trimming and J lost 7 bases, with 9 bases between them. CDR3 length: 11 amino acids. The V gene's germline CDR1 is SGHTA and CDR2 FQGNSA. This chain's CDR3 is CASSRLWEQYF. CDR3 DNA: TGTGCCAGCAGCCGGCTCTGGGAGCAGTACTTC.

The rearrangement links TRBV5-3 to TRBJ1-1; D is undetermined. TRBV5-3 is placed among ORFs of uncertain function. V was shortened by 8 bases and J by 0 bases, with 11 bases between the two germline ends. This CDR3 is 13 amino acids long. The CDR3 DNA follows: TGTGCCAGCAGCCACTACCTGAACACTGAAGCTTTCTTT. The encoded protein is CASSHYLNTEAFF.

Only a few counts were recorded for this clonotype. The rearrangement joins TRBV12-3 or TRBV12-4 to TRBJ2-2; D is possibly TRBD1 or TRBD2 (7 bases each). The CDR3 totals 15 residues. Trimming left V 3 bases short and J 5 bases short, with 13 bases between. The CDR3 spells CASSLAGGGTGELFF. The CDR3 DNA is TGTGCCAGCAGTTTGGCAGGGGGGGGTACCGGGGAGCTGTTTTTT.

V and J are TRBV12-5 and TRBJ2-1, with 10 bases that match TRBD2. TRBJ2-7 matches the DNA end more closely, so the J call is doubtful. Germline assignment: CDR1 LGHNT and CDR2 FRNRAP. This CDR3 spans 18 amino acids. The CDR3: CASGLVLPGLAPYNEQYF. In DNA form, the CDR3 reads TGTGCTAGTGGTTTGGTACTCCCGGGACTAGCGCCCTACAATGAGCAGTACTTC.

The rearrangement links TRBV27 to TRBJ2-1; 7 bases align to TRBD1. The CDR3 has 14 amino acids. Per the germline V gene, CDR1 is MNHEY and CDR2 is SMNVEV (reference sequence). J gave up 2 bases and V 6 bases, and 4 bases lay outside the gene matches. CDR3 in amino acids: CASSQTGTYNEQFF. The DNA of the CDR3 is TGTGCCAGCAGCCAGACAGGGACCTACAATGAGCAGTTCTTC.

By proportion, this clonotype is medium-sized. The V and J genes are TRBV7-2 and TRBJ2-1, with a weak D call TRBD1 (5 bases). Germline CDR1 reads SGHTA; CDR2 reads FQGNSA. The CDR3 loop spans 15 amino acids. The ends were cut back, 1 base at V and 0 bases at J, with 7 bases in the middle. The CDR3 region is CASSLDTGSYNEQFF. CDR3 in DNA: TGTGCCAGCAGCTTAGACACAGGCTCCTACAATGAGCAGTTCTTC.

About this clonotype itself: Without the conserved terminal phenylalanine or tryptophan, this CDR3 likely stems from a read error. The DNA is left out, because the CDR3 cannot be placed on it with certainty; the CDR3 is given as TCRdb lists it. The CDR3 protein is CASSYSPT. The chain recombines TRBV6-8 with TRBJ2-6. Germline-derived CDR1 and CDR2 are MNHGY and SAAAGT. The CDR3 is 8 amino acids long, termini counted.

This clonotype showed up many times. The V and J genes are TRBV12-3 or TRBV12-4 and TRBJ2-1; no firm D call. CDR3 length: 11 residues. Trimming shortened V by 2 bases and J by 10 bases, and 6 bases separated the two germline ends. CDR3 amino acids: CASSLPGEQFF. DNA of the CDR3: TGTGCCAGCAGTTTACCCGGGGAGCAGTTCTTC.